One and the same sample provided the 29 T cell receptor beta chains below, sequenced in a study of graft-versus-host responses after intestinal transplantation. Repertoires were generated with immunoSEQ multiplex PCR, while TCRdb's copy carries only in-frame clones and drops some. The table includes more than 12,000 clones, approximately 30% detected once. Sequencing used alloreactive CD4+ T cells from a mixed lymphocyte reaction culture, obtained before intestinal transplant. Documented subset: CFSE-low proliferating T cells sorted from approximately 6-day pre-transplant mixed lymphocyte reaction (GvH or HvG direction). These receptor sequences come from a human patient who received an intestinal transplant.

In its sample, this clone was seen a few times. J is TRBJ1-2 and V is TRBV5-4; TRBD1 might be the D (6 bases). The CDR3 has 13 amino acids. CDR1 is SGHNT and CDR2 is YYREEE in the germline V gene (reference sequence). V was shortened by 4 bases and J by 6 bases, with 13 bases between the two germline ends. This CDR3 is CASSQQGVDGYTF. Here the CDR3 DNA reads TGTGCCAGCAGCCAACAGGGAGTCGATGGCTACACCTTC.

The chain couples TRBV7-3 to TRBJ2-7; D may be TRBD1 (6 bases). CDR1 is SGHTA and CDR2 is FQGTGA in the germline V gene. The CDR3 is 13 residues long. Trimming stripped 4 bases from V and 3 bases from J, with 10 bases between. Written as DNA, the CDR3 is TGTGCCAGCAGCTCGCTACAGGGCTACGAGCAGTACTTC. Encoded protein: CASSSLQGYEQYF. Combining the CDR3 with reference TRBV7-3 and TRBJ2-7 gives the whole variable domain GAGVSQTPSNKVTEKGKYVELRCDPISGHTALYWYRQSLGQGPEFLIYFQGTGAADDSGLPNDRFFAVRPEGSVSTLKIQRTERGDSAVYLCASSSLQGYEQYFGPGTRLTVT.

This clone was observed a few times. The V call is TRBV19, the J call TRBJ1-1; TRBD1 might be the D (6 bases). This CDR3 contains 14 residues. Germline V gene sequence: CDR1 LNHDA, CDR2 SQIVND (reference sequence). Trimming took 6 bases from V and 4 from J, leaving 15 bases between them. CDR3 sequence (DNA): TGTGCCAGTAGGCCGGGACAAAGGAGCACTGAAGCTTTCTTT. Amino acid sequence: CASRPGQRSTEAFF.

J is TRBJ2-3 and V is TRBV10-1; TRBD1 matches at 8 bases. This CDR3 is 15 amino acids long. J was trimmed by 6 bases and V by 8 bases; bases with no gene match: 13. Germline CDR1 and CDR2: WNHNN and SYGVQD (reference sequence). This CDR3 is CASRKTGGRGDTQYF. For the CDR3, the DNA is TGCGCCAGCCGAAAAACAGGGGGTCGTGGGGATACGCAGTATTTT.

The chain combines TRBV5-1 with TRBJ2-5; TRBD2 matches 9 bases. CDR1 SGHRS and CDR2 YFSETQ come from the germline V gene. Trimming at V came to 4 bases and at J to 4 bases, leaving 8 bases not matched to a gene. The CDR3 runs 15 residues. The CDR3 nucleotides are TGCGCCAGCAGCAACTCCCCGACTAGCGGAGAGACCCAGTACTTC. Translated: CASSNSPTSGETQYF.

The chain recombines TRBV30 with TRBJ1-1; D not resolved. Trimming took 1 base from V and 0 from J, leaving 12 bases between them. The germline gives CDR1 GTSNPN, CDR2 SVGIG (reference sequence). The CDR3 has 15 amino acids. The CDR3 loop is CAWSGARKMNTEAFF. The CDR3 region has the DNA TGTGCCTGGAGTGGGGCGCGGAAGATGAACACTGAAGCTTTCTTT.

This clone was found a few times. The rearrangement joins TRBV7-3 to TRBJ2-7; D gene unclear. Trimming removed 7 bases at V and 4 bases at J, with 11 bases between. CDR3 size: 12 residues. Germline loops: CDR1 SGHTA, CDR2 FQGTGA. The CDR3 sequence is CASTTTQYEQYF. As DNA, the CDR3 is TGTGCCAGCACCACGACCCAATACGAGCAGTACTTC.

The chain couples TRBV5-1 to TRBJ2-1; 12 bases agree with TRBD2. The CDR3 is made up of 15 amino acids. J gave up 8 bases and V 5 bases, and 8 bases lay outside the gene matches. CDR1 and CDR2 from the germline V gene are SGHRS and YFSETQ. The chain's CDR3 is CASRPRLAGVDEQFF. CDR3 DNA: TGCGCCAGCAGGCCTCGACTAGCGGGAGTGGATGAGCAGTTCTTC.

The CDR3 loop is CASSLGGRNEQYF. Written as DNA, the CDR3 is TGTGCCAGCAGTTTAGGAGGTAGGAACGAGCAGTACTTC. The genes are TRBV28 and TRBJ2-5; maybe TRBD2 (5 bases). The J call may be incorrect, as the DNA end agrees better with TRBJ2-7. Germline-derived CDR1 and CDR2 are MDHEN and SYDVKM. This CDR3 has 13 residues.

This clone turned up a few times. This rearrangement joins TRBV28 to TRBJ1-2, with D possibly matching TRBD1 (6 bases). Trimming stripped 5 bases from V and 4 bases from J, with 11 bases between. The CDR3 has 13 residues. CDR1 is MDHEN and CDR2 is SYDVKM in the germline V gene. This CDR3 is CASSGDRRYGYTF. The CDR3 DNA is TGTGCCAGCAGTGGAGACAGGCGCTATGGCTACACCTTC.

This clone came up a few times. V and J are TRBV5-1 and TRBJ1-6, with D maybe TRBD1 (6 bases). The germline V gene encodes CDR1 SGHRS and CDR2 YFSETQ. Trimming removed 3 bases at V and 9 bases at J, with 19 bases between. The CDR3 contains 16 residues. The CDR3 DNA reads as TGCGCCAGCAGCTCAAGGACAGCCCCCGGGGGTTCACCCCTCCACTTT. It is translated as CASSSRTAPGGSPLHF.

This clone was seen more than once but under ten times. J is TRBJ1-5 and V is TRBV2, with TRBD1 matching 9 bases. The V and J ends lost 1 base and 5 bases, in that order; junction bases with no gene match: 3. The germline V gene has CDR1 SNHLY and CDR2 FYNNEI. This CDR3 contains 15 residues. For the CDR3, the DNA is TGTGCCAGCAGTGAAGAACAGGGGGCGTATCAGCCCCAGCATTTT. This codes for CASSEEQGAYQPQHF.

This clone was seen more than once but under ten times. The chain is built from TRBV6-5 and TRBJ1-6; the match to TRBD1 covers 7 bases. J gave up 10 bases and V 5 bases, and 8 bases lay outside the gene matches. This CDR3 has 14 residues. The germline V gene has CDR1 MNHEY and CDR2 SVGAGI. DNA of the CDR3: TGTGCCAGCAGTCCGAGGGGGCGGCGGTCACCCCTCCACTTT. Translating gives CASSPRGRRSPLHF.

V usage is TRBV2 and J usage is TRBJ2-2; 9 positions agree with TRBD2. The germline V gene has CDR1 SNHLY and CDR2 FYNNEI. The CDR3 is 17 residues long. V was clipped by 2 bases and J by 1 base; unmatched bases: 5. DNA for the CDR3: TGTGCCAGCAGTGAACGGCTAGCGGGACTGAACACCGGGGAGCTGTTTTTT. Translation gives CASSERLAGLNTGELFF.

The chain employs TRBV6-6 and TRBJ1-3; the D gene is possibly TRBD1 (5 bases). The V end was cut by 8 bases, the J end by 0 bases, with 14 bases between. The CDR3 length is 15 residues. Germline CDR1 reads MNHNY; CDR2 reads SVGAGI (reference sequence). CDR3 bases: TGTGCCAGCGGGGGGGGGACTTCCTCTGGAAACACCATATATTTT. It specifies CASGGGTSSGNTIYF.

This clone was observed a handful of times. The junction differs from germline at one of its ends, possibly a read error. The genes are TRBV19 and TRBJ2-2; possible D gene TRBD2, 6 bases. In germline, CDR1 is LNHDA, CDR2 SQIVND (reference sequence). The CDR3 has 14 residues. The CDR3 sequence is CASSIRGNNGELFF. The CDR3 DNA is TGTGCCAGTAGTATACGGGGGAACAACGGGGAGCTGTTTTTT.

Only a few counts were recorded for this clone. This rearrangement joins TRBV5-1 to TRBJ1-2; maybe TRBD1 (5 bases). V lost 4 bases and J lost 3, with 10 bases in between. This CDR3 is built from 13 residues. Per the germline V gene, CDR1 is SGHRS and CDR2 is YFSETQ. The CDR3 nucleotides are TGCGCCAGCAGCCAAACAGGTGACTATGGCTACACCTTC. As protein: CASSQTGDYGYTF.

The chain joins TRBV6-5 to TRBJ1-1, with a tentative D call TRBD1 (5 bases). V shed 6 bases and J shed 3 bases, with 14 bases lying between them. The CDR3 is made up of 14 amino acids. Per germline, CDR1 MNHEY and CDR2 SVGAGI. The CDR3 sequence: CASSHLRGYTEAFF. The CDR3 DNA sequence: TGTGCCAGCAGCCATTTACGGGGGTACACTGAAGCTTTCTTT.

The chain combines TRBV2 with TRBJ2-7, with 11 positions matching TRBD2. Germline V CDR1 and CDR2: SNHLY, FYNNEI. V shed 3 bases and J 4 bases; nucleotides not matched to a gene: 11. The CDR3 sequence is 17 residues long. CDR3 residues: CASSDEGPTSGKYEQYF. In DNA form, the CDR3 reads TGTGCCAGCAGTGACGAGGGCCCGACTAGCGGGAAATACGAGCAGTACTTC.

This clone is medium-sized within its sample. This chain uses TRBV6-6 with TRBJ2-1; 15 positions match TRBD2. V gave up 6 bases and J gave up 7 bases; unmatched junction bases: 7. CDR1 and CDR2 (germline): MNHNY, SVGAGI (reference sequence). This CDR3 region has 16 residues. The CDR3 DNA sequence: TGTGCCAGCAGGCCCGAGGGGACTAGCGGGAGGAATGAGCAGTTCTTC. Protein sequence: CASRPEGTSGRNEQFF.

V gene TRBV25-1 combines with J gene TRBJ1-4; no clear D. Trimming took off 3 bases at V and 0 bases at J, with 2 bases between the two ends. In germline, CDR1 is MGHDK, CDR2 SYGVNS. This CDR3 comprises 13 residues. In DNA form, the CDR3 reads TGTGCCAGCAGTGACACAACTAATGAAAAACTGTTTTTT. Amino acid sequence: CASSDTTNEKLFF.

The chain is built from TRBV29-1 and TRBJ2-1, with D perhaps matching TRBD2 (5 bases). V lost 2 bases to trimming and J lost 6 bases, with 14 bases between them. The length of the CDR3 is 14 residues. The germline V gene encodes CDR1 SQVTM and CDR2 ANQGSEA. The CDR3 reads CSVERLPEGNEQFF. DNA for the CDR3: TGCAGCGTTGAAAGACTCCCCGAGGGCAATGAGCAGTTCTTC.

As DNA, the CDR3 is TGTGCCACCAGCAGAGGCGGGGGGAATAATGAAAAACTGTTTTTT. Amino acid sequence: CATSRGGGNNEKLFF. The chain links TRBV15 to TRBJ1-4; maybe TRBD1 (5 bases). CDR1 is LNHNV and CDR2 is YYDKDF in the germline V gene (reference sequence). Trimming removed 1 base from V and 4 bases from J, with 10 bases in between. The CDR3 has 15 amino acids.

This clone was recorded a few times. The CDR3 bases are TGCGCCAGCAGCCCCCCCCGGCCTAGCGGGAGTGCGGGGGGCACAGATACGCAGTATTTT. Translated, it gives CASSPPRPSGSAGGTDTQYF. This chain joins TRBV5-1 and TRBJ2-3; TRBD2 agrees at 10 bases. Trimming removed 4 bases from V and 1 base from J; junction bases left unmatched: 18. Per germline, CDR1 SGHRS and CDR2 YFSETQ. There are 20 residues in the CDR3.

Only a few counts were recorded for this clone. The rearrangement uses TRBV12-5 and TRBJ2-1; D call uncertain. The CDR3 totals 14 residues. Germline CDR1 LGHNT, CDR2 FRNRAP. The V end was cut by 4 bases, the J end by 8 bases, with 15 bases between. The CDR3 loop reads CASGSRSEVDEQFF. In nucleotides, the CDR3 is TGTGCTAGTGGTTCCCGGTCCGAGGTGGATGAGCAGTTCTTC.

The CDR3 protein is CASSGDGNTIYF. In DNA, the CDR3 is TGTGCCAGCTCCGGGGACGGAAACACCATATATTTT. This chain connects TRBV18 to TRBJ1-3; maybe TRBD1 (5 bases). From germline, CDR1 is KGHSH and CDR2 LQKENI. Trimming took off 6 bases at V and 4 bases at J, with 7 bases between the two ends. The CDR3 contains 12 residues.

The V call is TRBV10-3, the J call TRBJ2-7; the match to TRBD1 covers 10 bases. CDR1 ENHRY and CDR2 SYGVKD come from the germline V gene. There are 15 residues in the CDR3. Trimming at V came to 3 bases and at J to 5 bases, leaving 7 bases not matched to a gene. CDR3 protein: CAISEFGTGVNEQYF. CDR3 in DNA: TGTGCCATCAGTGAATTCGGGACAGGGGTGAACGAGCAGTACTTC.

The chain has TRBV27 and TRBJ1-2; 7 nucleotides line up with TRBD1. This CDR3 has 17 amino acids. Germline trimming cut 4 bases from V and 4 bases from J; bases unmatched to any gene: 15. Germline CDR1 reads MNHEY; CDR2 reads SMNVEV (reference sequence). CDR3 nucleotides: TGTGCCAGCAGTTCATCGTATACAGGGGAACTACGCTATGGCTACACCTTC. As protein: CASSSSYTGELRYGYTF.

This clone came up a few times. The CDR3 DNA sequence: TGTGCCAGCAGTTTACCCGGGACAGGGAGAAATGAGCAGTTCTTC. Residues: CASSLPGTGRNEQFF. The genes are TRBV28 and TRBJ2-1; 9 bases map to TRBD1. The germline gives CDR1 MDHEN, CDR2 SYDVKM. J gave up 7 bases and V 2 bases, and 6 bases lay outside the gene matches. The CDR3 has 15 amino acids.